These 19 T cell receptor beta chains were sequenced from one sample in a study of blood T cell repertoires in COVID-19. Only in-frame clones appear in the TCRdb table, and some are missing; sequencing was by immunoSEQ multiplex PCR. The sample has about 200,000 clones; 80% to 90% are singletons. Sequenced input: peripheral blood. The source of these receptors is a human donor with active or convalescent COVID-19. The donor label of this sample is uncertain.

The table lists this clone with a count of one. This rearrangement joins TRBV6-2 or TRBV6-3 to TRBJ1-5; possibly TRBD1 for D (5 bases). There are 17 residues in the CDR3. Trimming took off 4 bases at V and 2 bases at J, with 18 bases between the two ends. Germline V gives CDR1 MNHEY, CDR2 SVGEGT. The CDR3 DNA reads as TGTGCCAGCAGTTCGTACGCGGGACTCGAACGCAATCAGCCCCAGCATTTT. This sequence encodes CASSSYAGLERNQPQHF.

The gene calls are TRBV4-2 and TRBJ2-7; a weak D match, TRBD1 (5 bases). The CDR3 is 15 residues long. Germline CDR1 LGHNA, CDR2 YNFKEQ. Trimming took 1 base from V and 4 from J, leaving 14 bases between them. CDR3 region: CASSQARGRAYEQYF. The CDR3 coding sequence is TGTGCCAGCAGCCAAGCGCGAGGCAGGGCATACGAGCAGTACTTC.

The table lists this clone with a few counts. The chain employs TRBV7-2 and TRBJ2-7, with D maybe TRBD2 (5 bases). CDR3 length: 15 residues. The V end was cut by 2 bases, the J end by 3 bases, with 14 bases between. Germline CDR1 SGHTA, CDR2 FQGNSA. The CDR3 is CASSLILSGNYEQYF. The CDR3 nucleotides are TGTGCCAGCAGCTTAATCCTCAGCGGAAACTACGAGCAGTACTTC.

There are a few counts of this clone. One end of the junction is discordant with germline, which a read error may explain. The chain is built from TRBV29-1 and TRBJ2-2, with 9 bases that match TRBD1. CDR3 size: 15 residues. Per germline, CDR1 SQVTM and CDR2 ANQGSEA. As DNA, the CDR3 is TGCAGCGTTCAAGAGGACAGGGGTGACACCGGGGAGCTGTTTTTT. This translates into CSVQEDRGDTGELFF.

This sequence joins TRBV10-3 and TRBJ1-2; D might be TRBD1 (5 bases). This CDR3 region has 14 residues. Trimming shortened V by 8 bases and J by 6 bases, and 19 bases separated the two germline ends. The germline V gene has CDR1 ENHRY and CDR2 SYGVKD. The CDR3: CAILRGGISNGYTF. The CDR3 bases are TGTGCCATCCTAAGGGGAGGGATTTCTAATGGCTACACCTTC.

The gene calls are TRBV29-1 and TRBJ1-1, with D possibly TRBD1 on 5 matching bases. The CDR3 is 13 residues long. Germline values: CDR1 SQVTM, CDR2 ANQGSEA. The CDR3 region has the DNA TGCAGTAAAACCCTCGGCGGGGGCACTGAAGCTTTCTTT. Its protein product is CSKTLGGGTEAFF. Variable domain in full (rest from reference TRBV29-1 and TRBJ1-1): SAVISQKPSRDICQRGTSLTIQCQVDSQVTMMFWYRQQPGQSLTLIATANQGSEATYESGFVIDKFPISRPNLTFSTLTVSNMSPEDSSIYLCSKTLGGGTEAFFGQGTRLTVV.

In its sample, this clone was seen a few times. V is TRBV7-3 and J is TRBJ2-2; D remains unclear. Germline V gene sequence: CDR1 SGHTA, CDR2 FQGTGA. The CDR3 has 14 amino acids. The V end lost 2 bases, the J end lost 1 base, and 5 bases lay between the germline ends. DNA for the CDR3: TGTGCCAGCAGCTTACCGGGGAACACCGGGGAGCTGTTTTTT. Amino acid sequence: CASSLPGNTGELFF.

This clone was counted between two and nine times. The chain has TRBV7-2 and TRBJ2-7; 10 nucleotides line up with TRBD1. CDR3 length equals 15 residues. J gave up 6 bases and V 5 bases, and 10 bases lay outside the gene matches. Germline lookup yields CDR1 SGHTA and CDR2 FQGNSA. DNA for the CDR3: TGTGCCAGCAGCCCAGATAGACAGGGGGCGCGCGAGCAGTACTTC. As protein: CASSPDRQGAREQYF.

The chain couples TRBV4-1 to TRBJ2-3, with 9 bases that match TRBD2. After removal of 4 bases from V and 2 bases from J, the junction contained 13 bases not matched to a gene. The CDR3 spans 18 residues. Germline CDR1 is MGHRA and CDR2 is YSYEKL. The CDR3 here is CASSLVGSAGGITDTQYF. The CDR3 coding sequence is TGCGCCAGCAGCCTGGTAGGGTCAGCGGGGGGAATCACAGATACGCAGTATTTT.

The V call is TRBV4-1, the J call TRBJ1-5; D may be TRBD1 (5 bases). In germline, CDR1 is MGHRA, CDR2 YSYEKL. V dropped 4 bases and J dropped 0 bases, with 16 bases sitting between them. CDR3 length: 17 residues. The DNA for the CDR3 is TGCGCCAGCAGCCGCCCTTCGGGGGACTATAGCAATCAGCCCCAGCATTTT. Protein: CASSRPSGDYSNQPQHF.

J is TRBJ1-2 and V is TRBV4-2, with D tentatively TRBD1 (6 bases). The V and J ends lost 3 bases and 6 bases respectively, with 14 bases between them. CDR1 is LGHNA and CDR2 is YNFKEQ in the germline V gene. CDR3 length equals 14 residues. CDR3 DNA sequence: TGTGCCAGCAGCCAGGGCAGGGGTTATGATGGCTACACCTTC. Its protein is CASSQGRGYDGYTF.

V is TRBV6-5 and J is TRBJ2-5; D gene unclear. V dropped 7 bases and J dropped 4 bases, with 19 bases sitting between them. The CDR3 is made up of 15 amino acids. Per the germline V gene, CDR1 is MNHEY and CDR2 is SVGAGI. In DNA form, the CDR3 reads TGTGCCAGCACCCTACGTTATGCGAGAAGAGAGACCCAGTACTTC. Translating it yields CASTLRYARRETQYF.

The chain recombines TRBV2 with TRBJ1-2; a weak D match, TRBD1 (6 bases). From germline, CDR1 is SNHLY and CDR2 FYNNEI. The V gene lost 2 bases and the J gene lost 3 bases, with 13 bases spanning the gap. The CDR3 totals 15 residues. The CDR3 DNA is TGTGCCAGCAGTGAAAGGAGGACAGCCGACTATGGCTACACCTTC. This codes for CASSERRTADYGYTF.

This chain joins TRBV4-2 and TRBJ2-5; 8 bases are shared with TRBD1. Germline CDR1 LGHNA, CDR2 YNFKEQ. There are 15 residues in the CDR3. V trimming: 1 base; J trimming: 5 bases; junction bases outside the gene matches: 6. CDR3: CASSQGQGPGETQYF. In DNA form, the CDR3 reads TGTGCCAGCAGCCAAGGACAGGGGCCTGGGGAGACCCAGTACTTC.

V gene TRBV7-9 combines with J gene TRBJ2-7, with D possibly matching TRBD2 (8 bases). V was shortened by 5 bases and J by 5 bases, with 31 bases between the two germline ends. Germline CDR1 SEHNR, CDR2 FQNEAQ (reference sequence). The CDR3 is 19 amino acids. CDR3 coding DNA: TGTGCCAGCAGCGCAACGACAGGGCCGTATCGGGAGGGCAGAAACGAGCAGTACTTC. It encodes CASSATTGPYREGRNEQYF.

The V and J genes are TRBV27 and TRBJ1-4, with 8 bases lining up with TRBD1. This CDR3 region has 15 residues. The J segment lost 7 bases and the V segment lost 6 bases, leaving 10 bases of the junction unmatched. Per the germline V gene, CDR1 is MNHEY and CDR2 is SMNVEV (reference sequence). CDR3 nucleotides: TGTGCCAGCAGCTCCCCAGGGGGCGAAGTTGAAAAACTGTTTTTT. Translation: CASSSPGGEVEKLFF.

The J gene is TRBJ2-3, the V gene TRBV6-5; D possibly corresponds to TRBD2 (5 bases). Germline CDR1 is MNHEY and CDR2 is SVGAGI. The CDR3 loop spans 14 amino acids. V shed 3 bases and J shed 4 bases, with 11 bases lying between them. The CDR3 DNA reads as TGTGCCAGCAGTTATTCTAGCCGGGCAGATACGCAGTATTTT. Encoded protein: CASSYSSRADTQYF.

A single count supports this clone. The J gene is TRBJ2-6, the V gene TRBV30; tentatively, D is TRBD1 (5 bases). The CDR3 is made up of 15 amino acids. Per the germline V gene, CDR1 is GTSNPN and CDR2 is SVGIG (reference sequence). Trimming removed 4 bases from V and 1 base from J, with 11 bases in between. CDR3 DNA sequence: TGTGCCTGGATAGGGGTCAGATCTGGGGCCAACGTCCTGACTTTC. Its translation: CAWIGVRSGANVLTF.

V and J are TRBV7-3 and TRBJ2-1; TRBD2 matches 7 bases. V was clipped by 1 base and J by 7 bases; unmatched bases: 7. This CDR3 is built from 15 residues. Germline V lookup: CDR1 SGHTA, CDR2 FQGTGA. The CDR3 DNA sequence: TGTGCCAGCAGCTTAAGTGTGGGACTACGTAATGAGCAGTTCTTC. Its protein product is CASSLSVGLRNEQFF.